This T cell receptor beta chain was retrieved from a study of cytomegalovirus exposure and HLA in healthy donors. Overall study results and limits: In a later analysis, TCR beta V- and J-gene trimming showed a link to a missense DCLRE1C variant.

In the case of this clone: Its antigen is unknown.

Healthy bone marrow donors made up the donor group. Use of 60 Vbeta and 13 Jbeta primers characterized the PCR. Clones were read by immunoSEQ multiplex PCR, and TCRdb kept only the in-frame ones, dropping some. The sample has more than 110,000 clones; 79% are singletons. Source material: PBMCs. This sequence was found in a female donor in good health and CMV-seronegative.

In DNA form, the CDR3 reads TGCGCCAGCAGCCAAGATACAGACACTGAAGCTTTCTTT. It translates to CASSQDTDTEAFF. The chain is built from TRBV4-3 and TRBJ1-1; D is ambiguous. Germline V gives CDR1 LGHNA, CDR2 YSLEER. V was trimmed by 0 bases and J by 3 bases, leaving 5 bases between them. The CDR3 length is 13 residues.